The clone carrying this TCR beta chain showed up just once. After extraction with the RNeasy kit, about 0.5 to 1 ug of the RNA was reverse transcribed using random hexamers. Amplification of TCR beta CDR3 spanned 54 Vbeta and 13 Jbeta via immunoSEQ multiplex PCR. TCRdb reanalysed the immunoSEQ multiplex PCR reads using MiXCR and keeps one entry per CDR3 protein. Of around 300,000 distinct CDR3 sequences listed, 92% are singletons. The data belong to a study of CD8 T cells in Susac syndrome. From blood CD8+ and CD4+ T cells, the TCR beta chain was sequenced. TEMRA cells were FACS-enriched, and CD8+ and CD4+ T cells were isolated negatively. Deletions cut 0 bases from V and 3 bases from J, with 12 bases between. Germline lookup yields CDR1 KGHDR and CDR2 SFDVKD. The CDR3 has 16 residues.

The sequenced sample consisted of CD4+ T cells from PBMCs. The clonotype originates from a human donor with multiple sclerosis. V gene TRBV24-1 combines with J gene TRBJ2-3; D may be TRBD1 (6 bases). This CDR3 reads CATSDLGGWGTDTQYF. The CDR3 DNA sequence: TGTGCCACCAGTGATTTGGGGGGCTGGGGTACAGATACGCAGTATTTT.